The clone carrying this TCR beta chain turned up a few times. What it recognizes is unknown. Repertoires were generated with immunoSEQ multiplex PCR, while TCRdb's copy carries only in-frame clones and drops some. The sample has roughly 100,000 clones; approximately 84% are singletons. The data were taken from a study of T cell responses to AZD1222 COVID-19 vaccine. Study conclusions and caveats: Spike-specific TCR breadth and depth both grew after two AZD1222 doses.

In germline, CDR1 is SGHKS, CDR2 YYEKEE (reference sequence). V gave up 0 bases and J gave up 4 bases, with 11 bases separating them. The CDR3 is made up of 15 amino acids. This chain uses TRBV5-5 with TRBJ2-1; TRBD1 might be the D (5 bases). The TCR originated in an adult in good health. The sample consisted of peripheral blood, taken on day 0 of AZD1222 vaccination. CDR3: CASSLEGARYNEQFF. CDR3 bases: TGTGCCAGCAGCTTGGAAGGGGCGAGGTACAATGAGCAGTTCTTC.